The subject of this entry is one T cell receptor (beta chain). Its target is unknown. Since all of the isolated RNA was reverse transcribed, expressed TCRB transcripts were what got sequenced. About 3.4 million reads per sample on average were obtained from naive, central memory and regulatory T cell samples. Assay used: immunoSEQ multiplex PCR; TCRdb lists only in-frame clones, some missing. The sample shows around 100,000 clones, approximately 30% of them seen only once. This specimen belongs to a study of beta chain features in type 1 diabetes. Overall study context: Summed over all samples, the examined sorted cells came to fewer than 120 million.

Study-level points and caveats: Type 1 diabetes patients showed a moderate but significant shortening of TCRB CDR3s in all four CD4+ subsets.

CD45RO/CCR7/CD25/CD127/CD95/CD27 staining was used to isolate CD4+ naive, central memory, regulatory and stem cell-like memory cells by sorting. CDR3 length: 14 residues. Germline V gives CDR1 ENHRY, CDR2 SYGVKD. The ends were cut back, 0 bases at V and 7 bases at J, with 12 bases in the middle. This TCR was recovered from a woman aged 18-35 years with type 1 diabetes. The specimen sequenced was central memory CD4+ T cells from blood. The V and J genes are TRBV10-3 and TRBJ1-2; D is ambiguous. CDR3 nucleotide sequence: TGTGCCATCAGTGAGTCGACTTGGAGGAGTGGCTACACCTTC. Translating gives CAISESTWRSGYTF.